The 27 T cell receptor beta chains given below trace back to one sample, sequenced in a study of blood T cell repertoires in COVID-19. The method was immunoSEQ multiplex PCR; TCRdb's version includes in-frame clones alone and lacks a portion of them. The data show 150,000 to 200,000 clones, with 76% seen just once and about a sixth held by the top ten. The specimen sequenced was PBMCs or T cells enriched from blood (not recorded which). The source is a woman in her 50s with acute COVID-19.

The V and J genes are TRBV3-1 (or the pseudogene TRBV3-2) and TRBJ2-3; TRBD2 matches at 10 bases. Germline V lookup: CDR1 LGHDT, CDR2 YNNKEL (reference sequence). This CDR3 comprises 17 residues. J gave up 3 bases and V 0 bases, and 6 bases lay outside the gene matches. CDR3 sequence reads: CASSQDRSGGATDTQYF. The CDR3 region has the DNA TGTGCCAGCAGCCAAGATCGGAGCGGGGGGGCGACAGATACGCAGTATTTT.

V gene TRBV28 combines with J gene TRBJ1-2; no firm D call. Germline-derived CDR1 and CDR2 are MDHEN and SYDVKM. This CDR3 spans 15 amino acids. V was trimmed by 3 bases and J by 2 bases, leaving 13 bases between them. The CDR3 region is CASSFFQEVNYGYTF. The CDR3 DNA sequence: TGTGCCAGCAGTTTCTTTCAGGAGGTAAACTATGGCTACACCTTC.

This clone showed up just once. The CDR3 bases are TGTGCCAGCAGTTACCGCAGGGAACTGTTTTTT. As protein: CASSYRRELFF. This chain joins TRBV6-2 or TRBV6-3 and TRBJ1-4; maybe TRBD1 (5 bases). Germline CDR1 and CDR2: MNHEY and SVGEGT. There are 11 residues in the CDR3. Trimming shortened V by 2 bases and J by 12 bases, and 7 bases separated the two germline ends.

The V call is TRBV18, the J call TRBJ1-5; TRBD1 aligns across 7 bases. The germline gives CDR1 KGHSH, CDR2 LQKENI. V lost 3 bases, J lost 7 bases, and 6 bases stayed unmatched. This CDR3 region has 14 residues. In nucleotides, the CDR3 is TGTGCCAGCTCACCCGGACAGGAAGACCAGCCCCAGCATTTT. It yields the protein CASSPGQEDQPQHF. The entire variable domain, with the rest obtained from reference TRBV18 and TRBJ1-5, is as follows: NAGVMQNPRHLVRRRGQEARLRCSPMKGHSHVYWYRQLPEEGLKFMVYLQKENIIDESGMPKERFSAEFPKEGPSILRIQQVVRGDSAAYFCASSPGQEDQPQHFGDGTRLSIL.

The chain combines TRBV28 with TRBJ1-1; 9 nucleotides line up with TRBD1. V shed 1 base and J 5 bases; nucleotides not matched to a gene: 8. CDR3 size: 16 residues. CDR1 and CDR2 from the germline V gene are MDHEN and SYDVKM. The CDR3 region has the DNA TGTGCCAGCAGTTTATACCGGACAGGGGTAGAAACTGAAGCTTTCTTT. Translation gives CASSLYRTGVETEAFF.

This clone was counted once. The chain recombines TRBV6-5 with TRBJ1-5, with a tentative D call TRBD1 (5 bases). Trimming cost V 7 bases and J 6 bases, with 13 bases left between them. The germline gives CDR1 MNHEY, CDR2 SVGAGI. The CDR3 length is 13 residues. The CDR3 nucleotides are TGTGCCAGCAAGATGGACAATAGTCAGCCCCAGCATTTT. Its translation is CASKMDNSQPQHF.

The chain uses TRBV4-2 and TRBJ1-4; unclear D gene. This CDR3 spans 12 amino acids. CDR1 LGHNA and CDR2 YNFKEQ come from the germline V gene. V lost 6 bases and J 4 bases, leaving 6 bases between the germline ends. The CDR3 region has the DNA TGTGCCAGCAGTGGGCGTAATGAAAAACTGTTTTTT. It yields the protein CASSGRNEKLFF.

J is TRBJ2-1 and V is TRBV29-1, with 11 bases lining up with TRBD2. This CDR3 spans 14 amino acids. Germline V lookup: CDR1 SQVTM, CDR2 ANQGSEA. With 3 bases clipped from V and 8 bases from J, the junction kept 6 bases outside the gene matches. The CDR3, as DNA: TGCAGCGTTGATCCGCCTAGCGGGGGGTATGAGCAGTTCTTC. This sequence encodes CSVDPPSGGYEQFF.

The chain uses TRBV5-1 and TRBJ2-1; TRBD1 might be the D (6 bases). This CDR3 comprises 15 residues. Trimming removed 3 bases from V and 0 bases from J, with 10 bases in between. Germline V gives CDR1 SGHRS, CDR2 YFSETQ. The CDR3: CASSSQGVSYNEQFF. CDR3 in DNA: TGCGCCAGCAGCTCACAGGGAGTCTCCTACAATGAGCAGTTCTTC.

The rearrangement joins TRBV2 to TRBJ2-3, with D perhaps matching TRBD2 (6 bases). Germline CDR1 and CDR2: SNHLY and FYNNEI. The ends were cut back, 7 bases at V and 6 bases at J, with 11 bases in the middle. CDR3 size: 12 residues. Written as DNA, the CDR3 is TGTGCCAGCATCGGTGGGGGGGATACGCAGTATTTT. As protein: CASIGGGDTQYF.

V is TRBV21-1 and J is TRBJ2-7; no DNA check was done on the table's D call, TRBD2. TRBV21-1 is designated a pseudogene. CDR3 length: 14 amino acids. Here the CDR3 DNA reads TGTGCCAGCAGCACCCTGGGAGTAGTCTACGAGCAGTACGTC. Translated, it gives CASSTLGVVYEQYV.

The rearrangement joins TRBV3-1 (or the pseudogene TRBV3-2) to TRBJ1-2, with no clear D. The germline V gene has CDR1 LGHDT and CDR2 YNNKEL (reference sequence). V lost 4 bases to trimming and J lost 2 bases, with 14 bases between them. CDR3 length equals 15 residues. CDR3 protein: CASSPSGRRNYGYTF. The CDR3 region has the DNA TGTGCCAGCAGCCCGTCAGGCCGAAGGAACTATGGCTACACCTTC.

This rearrangement joins TRBV30 to TRBJ1-5; 7 nucleotides match TRBD1. This CDR3 is built from 17 residues. V gave up 3 bases and J gave up 7 bases; unmatched junction bases: 18. CDR1 GTSNPN and CDR2 SVGIG come from the germline V gene (reference sequence). CDR3: CAWRGTPGQSRRQPQHF. Written as DNA, the CDR3 is TGTGCCTGGAGAGGTACTCCGGGACAGAGCCGTCGACAGCCCCAGCATTTT.

This clone was counted once. The chain couples TRBV6-6 to TRBJ1-3; D may be TRBD1 (6 bases). CDR1 and CDR2 from the germline V gene are MNHNY and SVGAGI (reference sequence). Trimming cost V 6 bases and J 8 bases, with 20 bases left between them. CDR3 size: 15 residues. The CDR3 DNA reads as TGTGCCAGCAGCGGCACTGAAGGGGGAGGGGACACCATATATTTT. Protein product: CASSGTEGGGDTIYF.

The chain recombines TRBV3-1 (or the pseudogene TRBV3-2) with TRBJ1-5; no definite D call. CDR3 length: 13 amino acids. Trimming shortened V by 2 bases and J by 9 bases, and 11 bases separated the two germline ends. Germline CDR1 is LGHDT and CDR2 is YNNKEL (reference sequence). CDR3 nucleotide sequence: TGTGCCAGCAGCCAACCCACGGTTGGGCCCCAGCATTTT. It encodes CASSQPTVGPQHF.

The chain recombines TRBV14 with TRBJ1-4; D unresolved. The V end lost 1 base, the J end lost 7 bases, and 10 bases lay between the germline ends. Germline loops: CDR1 SGHDN, CDR2 FVKESK. CDR3 length equals 14 residues. CDR3 sequence: CASSQGGGFEKLFF. CDR3 nucleotides: TGTGCCAGCAGCCAAGGTGGAGGGTTTGAAAAACTGTTTTTT.

About this clone: Additional DNA sequences in this sample encode the identical CDR3. The rearrangement links TRBV27 to TRBJ1-1, with D possibly matching TRBD1 (5 bases). The CDR3 loop spans 13 amino acids. Germline CDR1 MNHEY, CDR2 SMNVEV (reference sequence). V was clipped by 5 bases and J by 4 bases, with 11 bases between them. The CDR3 protein is CASSLQGGTEAFF. CDR3 coding DNA: TGTGCCAGCAGTCTTCAGGGCGGCACTGAAGCTTTCTTT.

This chain connects TRBV2 to TRBJ2-6; TRBD1 agrees at 11 bases. The CDR3 consists of 14 residues. Germline CDR1 SNHLY, CDR2 FYNNEI. V shed 6 bases, J shed 6 bases, and the junction held 1 base outside the gene matches. The CDR3 sequence: CASRGQGEANVLTF. CDR3 nucleotides: TGTGCCAGCAGGGGACAGGGGGAGGCCAACGTCCTGACTTTC.

V and J are TRBV28 and TRBJ1-3; 9 nucleotides agree with TRBD1. Per the germline V gene, CDR1 is MDHEN and CDR2 is SYDVKM. With 5 bases clipped from V and 5 bases from J, the junction kept 7 bases outside the gene matches. CDR3 size: 15 residues. The CDR3 reads CASSPPDRGRNTIYF. CDR3 DNA sequence: TGTGCCAGCAGTCCCCCGGACAGGGGCAGAAACACCATATATTTT.

The chain has TRBV5-1 and TRBJ2-5; possibly TRBD1 for D (6 bases). Germline-derived CDR1 and CDR2 are SGHRS and YFSETQ. The CDR3 covers 13 residues. Trimming pared 3 bases from V and 4 bases from J, leaving 10 bases between. The CDR3 DNA sequence: TGCGCCAGCAGCTCTCCCAGGGGAGAGACCCAGTACTTC. Its protein is CASSSPRGETQYF.

V gene TRBV4-2 combines with J gene TRBJ2-5, with TRBD1 as a possible D gene (7 bases). Germline assignment: CDR1 LGHNA and CDR2 YNFKEQ. V was shortened by 4 bases and J by 1 base, with 22 bases between the two germline ends. The CDR3 extends over 18 amino acids. The DNA of the CDR3 is TGTGCCAGCAGCCCCAAGATGGGAGGAGGGGGCCCCCAAGAGACCCAGTACTTC. The encoded protein is CASSPKMGGGGPQETQYF.

The table lists this clone with a count of one. The chain has TRBV28 and TRBJ1-2, with TRBD1 identical over 8 bases. The CDR3 extends over 15 amino acids. Germline V lookup: CDR1 MDHEN, CDR2 SYDVKM. Germline trimming cut 4 bases from V and 8 bases from J; bases unmatched to any gene: 12. This CDR3 is CASSSSTAGGGGYTF. The CDR3 DNA sequence: TGTGCCAGCAGTTCCTCTACTGCAGGGGGCGGCGGCTACACCTTC.

This clone was picked up a small number of times. The genes are TRBV9 and TRBJ1-6, with TRBD1 as a possible D gene (5 bases). The CDR3 extends over 17 amino acids. Trimming removed 0 bases from V and 7 bases from J, with 17 bases in between. Per the germline V gene, CDR1 is SGDLS and CDR2 is YYNGEE. Written as DNA, the CDR3 is TGTGCCAGCAGCGTAGCCGGATCGACAGTCGGGAATTCACCCCTCCACTTT. Translated: CASSVAGSTVGNSPLHF.

V gene TRBV19 combines with J gene TRBJ1-5; 10 bases map to TRBD1. Germline CDR1 LNHDA, CDR2 SQIVND (reference sequence). V shed 6 bases and J 0 bases; nucleotides not matched to a gene: 5. The CDR3 totals 16 residues. In DNA form, the CDR3 reads TGTGCCAGTAGCAGACAGGGGGCGAGTAGCAATCAGCCCCAGCATTTT. It encodes CASSRQGASSNQPQHF.

The J gene is TRBJ2-1, the V gene TRBV6-5; 9 nucleotides line up with TRBD2. There are 15 residues in the CDR3. Trimming at V came to 4 bases and at J to 6 bases, leaving 7 bases not matched to a gene. Germline CDR1 MNHEY, CDR2 SVGAGI. The DNA for the CDR3 is TGTGCCAGCAGTTCGCCTAGCGGGGCTACCAATGAGCAGTTCTTC. This codes for CASSSPSGATNEQFF.

V gene TRBV6-5 combines with J gene TRBJ1-2, with 7 nucleotides matching TRBD1. Germline V gives CDR1 MNHEY, CDR2 SVGAGI. There are 14 residues in the CDR3. With V trimmed by 4 bases and J by 5 bases, 7 bases remained unmatched. CDR3 nucleotide sequence: TGTGCCAGCAGTTTTCAACCGGGACAGTATGGCTACACCTTC. It is translated as CASSFQPGQYGYTF.

This rearrangement joins TRBV12-3 or TRBV12-4 to TRBJ1-6; 7 nucleotides agree with TRBD1. CDR3 length equals 13 residues. Losses at the gene ends were 7 bases for V and 7 bases for J; bases not matched to a gene: 4. The CDR3 nucleotides read TGTGCCAGCACGGGACAGTCAAATTCACCCCTCCACTTT. This codes for CASTGQSNSPLHF.